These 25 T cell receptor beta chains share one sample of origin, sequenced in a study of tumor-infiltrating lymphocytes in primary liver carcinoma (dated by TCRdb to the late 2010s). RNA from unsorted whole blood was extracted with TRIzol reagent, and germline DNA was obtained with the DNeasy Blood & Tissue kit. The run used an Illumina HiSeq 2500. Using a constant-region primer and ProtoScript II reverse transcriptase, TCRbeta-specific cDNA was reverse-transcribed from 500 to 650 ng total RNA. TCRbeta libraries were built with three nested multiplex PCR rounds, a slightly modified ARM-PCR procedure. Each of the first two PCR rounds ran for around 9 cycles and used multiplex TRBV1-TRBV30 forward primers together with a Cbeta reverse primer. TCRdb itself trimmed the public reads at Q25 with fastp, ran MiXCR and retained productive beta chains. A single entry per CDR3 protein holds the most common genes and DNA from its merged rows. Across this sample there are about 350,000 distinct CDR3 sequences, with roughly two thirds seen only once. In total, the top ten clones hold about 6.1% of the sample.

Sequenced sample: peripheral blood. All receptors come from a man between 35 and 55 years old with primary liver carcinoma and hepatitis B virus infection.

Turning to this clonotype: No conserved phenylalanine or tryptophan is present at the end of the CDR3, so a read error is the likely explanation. As DNA, the CDR3 is TGTGCCAGCAGCCCCGACGAGAACTCCTACGAGCAGTACCTC. It codes for CASSPDENSYEQYL. This rearrangement joins TRBV13 to TRBJ2-7; D call uncertain. Germline V gene sequence: CDR1 PRHDT, CDR2 FYEKMQ (reference sequence). The ends were cut back, 5 bases at V and 0 bases at J, with 11 bases in the middle. The CDR3 has 14 residues.

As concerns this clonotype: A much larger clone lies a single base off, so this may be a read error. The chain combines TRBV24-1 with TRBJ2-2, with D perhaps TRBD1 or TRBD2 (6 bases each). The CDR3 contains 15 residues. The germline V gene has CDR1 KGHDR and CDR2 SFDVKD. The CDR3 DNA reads TGTACCACCAGTGATTCCGGAGGGGGTACCGGGGAGCTGTTTTTT. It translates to CTTSDSGGGTGELFF.

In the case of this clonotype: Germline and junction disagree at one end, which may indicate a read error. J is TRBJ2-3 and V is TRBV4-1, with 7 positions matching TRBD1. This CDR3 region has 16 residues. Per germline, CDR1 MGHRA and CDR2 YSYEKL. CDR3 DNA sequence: TGCGCCAGCAACCAAGTAGGAAGGGGACAGACAGATATGCAGTATTTT. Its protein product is CASNQVGRGQTDMQYF.

The CDR3 DNA follows: TGTGCCACCAGTGATGGCAGGGGGCTAACGTCGTACTTC. This gives the protein CATSDGRGLTSYF. This chain links TRBV24-1 with TRBJ2-5; 8 bases align to TRBD1. CDR1 and CDR2 from the germline V gene are KGHDR and SFDVKD. V lost 3 bases and J lost 13; bases outside the gene matches: 9. The CDR3 consists of 13 residues.

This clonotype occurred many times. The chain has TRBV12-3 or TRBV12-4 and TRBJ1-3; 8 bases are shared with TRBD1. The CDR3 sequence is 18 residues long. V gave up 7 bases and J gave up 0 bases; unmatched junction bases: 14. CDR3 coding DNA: TGTGCCAGCAACTACCTACTGACAGGGGCGAACTCTGGAAACACCATATATTTT. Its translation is CASNYLLTGANSGNTIYF.

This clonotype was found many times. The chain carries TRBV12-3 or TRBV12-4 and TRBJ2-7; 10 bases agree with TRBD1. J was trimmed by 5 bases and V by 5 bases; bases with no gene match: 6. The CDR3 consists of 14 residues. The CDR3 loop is CASSHRDRGHEQYF. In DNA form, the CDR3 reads TGTGCCAGCAGTCACCGGGACAGGGGCCACGAGCAGTACTTC.

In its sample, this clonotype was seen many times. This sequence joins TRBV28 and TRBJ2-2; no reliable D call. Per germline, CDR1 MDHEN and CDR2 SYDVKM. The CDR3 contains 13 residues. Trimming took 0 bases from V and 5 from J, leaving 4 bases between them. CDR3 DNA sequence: TGTGCCAGCAGTTTATGGGGGACCGGGGAGCTGTTTTTT. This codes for CASSLWGTGELFF.

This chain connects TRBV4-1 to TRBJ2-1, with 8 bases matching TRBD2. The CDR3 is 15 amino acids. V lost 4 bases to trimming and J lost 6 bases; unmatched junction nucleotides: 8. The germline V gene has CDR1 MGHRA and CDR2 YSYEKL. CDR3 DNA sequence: TGCGCCAGCAGCCCCCAGCGGGAGATAAGCAATGAGCAGTTCTTC. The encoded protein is CASSPQREISNEQFF.

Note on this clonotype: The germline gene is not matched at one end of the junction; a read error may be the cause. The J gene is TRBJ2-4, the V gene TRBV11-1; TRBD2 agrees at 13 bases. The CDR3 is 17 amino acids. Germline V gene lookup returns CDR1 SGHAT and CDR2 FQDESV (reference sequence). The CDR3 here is CVSSFPGTSGTKNIQNF. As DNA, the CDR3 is TGTGTCAGCAGCTTTCCTGGGACTAGCGGGACCAAAAACATTCAGAACTTC.

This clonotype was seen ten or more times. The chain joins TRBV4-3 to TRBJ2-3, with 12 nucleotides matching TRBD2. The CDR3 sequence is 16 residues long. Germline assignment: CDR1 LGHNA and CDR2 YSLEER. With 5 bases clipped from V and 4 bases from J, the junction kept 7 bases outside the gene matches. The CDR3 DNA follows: TGCGCCAGCAGCGCTAGACTAGCGGGAGTATCAGATACGCAGTATTTT. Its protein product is CASSARLAGVSDTQYF.

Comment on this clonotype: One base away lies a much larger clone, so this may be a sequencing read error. This CDR3 is CANSPSGQGSQPQHF. CDR3 bases: TGTGCCAACAGTCCGTCGGGACAGGGAAGTCAGCCCCAGCATTTT. The genes are TRBV6-5 and TRBJ1-5; TRBD1 matches at 9 bases. The CDR3 has 15 amino acids. Germline CDR1 is MNHEY and CDR2 is SVGAGI.

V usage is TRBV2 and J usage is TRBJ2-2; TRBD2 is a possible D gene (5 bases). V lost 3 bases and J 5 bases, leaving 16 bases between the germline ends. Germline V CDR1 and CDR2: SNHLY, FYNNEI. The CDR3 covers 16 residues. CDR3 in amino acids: CASSEDSVWGTGELFF. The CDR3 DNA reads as TGTGCCAGCAGTGAGGATAGCGTTTGGGGAACCGGGGAGCTGTTTTTT.

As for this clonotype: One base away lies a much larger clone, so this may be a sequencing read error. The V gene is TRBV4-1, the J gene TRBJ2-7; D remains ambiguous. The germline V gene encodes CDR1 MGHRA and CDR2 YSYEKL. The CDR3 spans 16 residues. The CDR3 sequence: CATSQDPGSLVKEQYF. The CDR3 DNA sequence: TGCGCCACCAGCCAAGATCCCGGCTCCCTGGTGAAAGAGCAGTACTTC.

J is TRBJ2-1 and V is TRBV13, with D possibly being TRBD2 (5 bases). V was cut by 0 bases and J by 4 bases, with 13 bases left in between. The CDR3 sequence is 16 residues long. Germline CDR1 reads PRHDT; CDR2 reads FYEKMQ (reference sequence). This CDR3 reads CASSLGRPSGYNEQFF. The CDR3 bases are TGTGCCAGCAGCTTAGGAAGGCCCTCGGGGTACAATGAGCAGTTCTTC.

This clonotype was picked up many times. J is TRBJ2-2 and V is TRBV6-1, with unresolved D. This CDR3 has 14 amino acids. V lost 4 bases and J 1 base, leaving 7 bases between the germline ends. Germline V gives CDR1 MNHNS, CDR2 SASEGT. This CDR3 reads CASSVQLNTGELFF. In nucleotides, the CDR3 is TGTGCCAGCAGTGTGCAGCTGAACACCGGGGAGCTGTTTTTT.

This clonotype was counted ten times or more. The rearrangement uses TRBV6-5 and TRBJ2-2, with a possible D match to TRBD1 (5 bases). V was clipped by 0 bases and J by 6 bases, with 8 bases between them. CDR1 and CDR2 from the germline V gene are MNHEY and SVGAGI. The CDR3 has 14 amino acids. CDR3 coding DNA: TGTGCCAGCAGTTACTCGGCAGGGCCCGGGGAGCTGTTTTTT. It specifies CASSYSAGPGELFF.

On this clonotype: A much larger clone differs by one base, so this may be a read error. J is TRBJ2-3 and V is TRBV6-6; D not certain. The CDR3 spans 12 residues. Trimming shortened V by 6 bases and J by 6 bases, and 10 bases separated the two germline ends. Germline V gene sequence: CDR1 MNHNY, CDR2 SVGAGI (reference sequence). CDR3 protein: CASRLGWDTQYF. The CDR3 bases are TGTGCCAGCAGGCTAGGGTGGGATACGCAGTATTTT.

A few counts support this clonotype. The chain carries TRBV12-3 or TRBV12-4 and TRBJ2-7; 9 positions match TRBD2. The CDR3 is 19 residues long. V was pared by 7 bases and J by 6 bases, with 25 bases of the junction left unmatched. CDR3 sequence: CASTPPGTSTPKRASEQYF. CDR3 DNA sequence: TGTGCCAGCACTCCCCCCGGGACTAGCACTCCGAAGAGGGCGAGCGAGCAGTACTTC.

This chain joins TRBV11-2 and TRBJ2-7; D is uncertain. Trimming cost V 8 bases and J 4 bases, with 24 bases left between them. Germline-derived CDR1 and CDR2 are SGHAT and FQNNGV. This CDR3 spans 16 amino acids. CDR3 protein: CASCRSGRSWMYEQYF. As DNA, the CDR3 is TGTGCCAGCTGCCGTAGTGGTAGATCCTGGATGTACGAGCAGTACTTC.

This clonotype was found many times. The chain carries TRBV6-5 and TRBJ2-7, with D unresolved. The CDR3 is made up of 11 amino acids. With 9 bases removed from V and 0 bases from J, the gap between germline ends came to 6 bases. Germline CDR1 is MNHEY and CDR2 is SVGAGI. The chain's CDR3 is CASHDSYEQYF. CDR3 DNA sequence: TGTGCCAGTCATGACTCCTACGAGCAGTACTTC.

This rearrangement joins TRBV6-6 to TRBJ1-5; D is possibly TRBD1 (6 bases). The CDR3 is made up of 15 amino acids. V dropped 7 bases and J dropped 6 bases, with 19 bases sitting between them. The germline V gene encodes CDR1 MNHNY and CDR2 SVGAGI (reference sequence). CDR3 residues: CASKDDRWPGQPQHF. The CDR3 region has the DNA TGTGCCAGCAAGGATGACAGGTGGCCCGGTCAGCCCCAGCATTTT.

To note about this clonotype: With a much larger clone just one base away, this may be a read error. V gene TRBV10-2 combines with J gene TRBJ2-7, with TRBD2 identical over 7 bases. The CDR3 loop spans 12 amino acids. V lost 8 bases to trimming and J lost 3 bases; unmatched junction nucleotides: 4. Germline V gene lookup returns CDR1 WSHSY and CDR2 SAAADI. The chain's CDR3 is CASGEGNYEQYF. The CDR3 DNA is TGCGCCAGCGGGGAGGGGAACTACGAGCAGTACTTC.

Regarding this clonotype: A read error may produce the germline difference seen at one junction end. CDR3 sequence (DNA): TGTGCCAGCAGCCACGGGAGGGAGGCCGAGGATCAGTCCCAGCATTTT. Its translation is CASSHGREAEDQSQHF. V and J are TRBV11-2 and TRBJ1-5, with D uncertain. The CDR3 covers 16 residues. The germline V gene encodes CDR1 SGHAT and CDR2 FQNNGV.

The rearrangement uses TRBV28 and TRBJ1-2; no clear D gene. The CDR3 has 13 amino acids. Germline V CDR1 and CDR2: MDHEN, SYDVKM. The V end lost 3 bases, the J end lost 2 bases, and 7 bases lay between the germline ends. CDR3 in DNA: TGTGCCAGCAGTTTTCAGGAGAACTATGGCTACACCTTC. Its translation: CASSFQENYGYTF.

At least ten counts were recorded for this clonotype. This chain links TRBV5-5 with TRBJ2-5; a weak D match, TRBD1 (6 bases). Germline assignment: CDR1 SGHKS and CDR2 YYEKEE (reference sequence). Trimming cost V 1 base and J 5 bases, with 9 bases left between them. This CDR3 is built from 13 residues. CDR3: CASSLSRGETQYF. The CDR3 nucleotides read TGTGCCAGCAGCTTGTCCAGGGGTGAGACCCAGTACTTC.